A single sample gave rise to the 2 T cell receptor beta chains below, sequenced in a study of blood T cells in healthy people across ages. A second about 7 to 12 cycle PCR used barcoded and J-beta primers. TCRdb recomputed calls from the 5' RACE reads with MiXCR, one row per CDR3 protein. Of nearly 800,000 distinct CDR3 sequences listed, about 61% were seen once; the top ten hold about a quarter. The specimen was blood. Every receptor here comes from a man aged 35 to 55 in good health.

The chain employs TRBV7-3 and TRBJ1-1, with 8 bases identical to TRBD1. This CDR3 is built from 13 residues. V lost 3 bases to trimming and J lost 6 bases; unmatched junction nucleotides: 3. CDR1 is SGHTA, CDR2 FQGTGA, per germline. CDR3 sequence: CASSFGQGSEAFF. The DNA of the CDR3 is TGTGCCAGCAGCTTCGGACAGGGTTCTGAAGCTTTCTTT.

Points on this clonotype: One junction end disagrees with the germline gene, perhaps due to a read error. Here the CDR3 DNA reads TGTGTCAGCAGCTTAAGTCCGAGACAGGGGCTCGACTATGGCTACACCTTC. As protein: CVSSLSPRQGLDYGYTF. This chain uses TRBV7-3 with TRBJ1-2; the match to TRBD1 covers 8 bases. The length of the CDR3 is 17 residues. Germline V lookup: CDR1 SGHTA, CDR2 FQGTGA.